This T cell receptor (beta chain) was observed in a study of shared clonotypes between healthy human individuals. Study as a whole: Per donor, three plates held CD4 naive cells, three held CD4 memory, two held CD8 naive and one held CD8 memory.

Several immunoSEQ plates held equal portions of the genomic DNA taken from each subset. The method was immunoSEQ multiplex PCR; TCRdb's version includes in-frame clones alone and lacks a portion of them. The repertoire holds 550,000 to 650,000 clones, with about 95% as singletons. V was trimmed by 7 bases and J by 2 bases, leaving 13 bases between them. Germline V lookup: CDR1 MDHEN, CDR2 SYDVKM. The CDR3 is made up of 14 amino acids. CD45RO negativity and positive selection for CCR7 defined naive CD8 cells, a population that excluded terminally differentiated effector memory CD45RA+ cells. Donors comprised healthy HIV-negative adults lacking recent acute infections or vaccinations. Donors comprised only Caucasian adults living in Nashville, Tennessee.

The sequencing sample was made of naive CD8+ T cells sorted from blood. This sequence was found in a woman in her 30s in good health. This chain joins TRBV28 and TRBJ2-3; D perhaps matches TRBD2 (6 bases). DNA for the CDR3: TGTGCCAGCACTACAGCGGGTTTCACAGATACGCAGTATTTT. It translates to CASTTAGFTDTQYF.